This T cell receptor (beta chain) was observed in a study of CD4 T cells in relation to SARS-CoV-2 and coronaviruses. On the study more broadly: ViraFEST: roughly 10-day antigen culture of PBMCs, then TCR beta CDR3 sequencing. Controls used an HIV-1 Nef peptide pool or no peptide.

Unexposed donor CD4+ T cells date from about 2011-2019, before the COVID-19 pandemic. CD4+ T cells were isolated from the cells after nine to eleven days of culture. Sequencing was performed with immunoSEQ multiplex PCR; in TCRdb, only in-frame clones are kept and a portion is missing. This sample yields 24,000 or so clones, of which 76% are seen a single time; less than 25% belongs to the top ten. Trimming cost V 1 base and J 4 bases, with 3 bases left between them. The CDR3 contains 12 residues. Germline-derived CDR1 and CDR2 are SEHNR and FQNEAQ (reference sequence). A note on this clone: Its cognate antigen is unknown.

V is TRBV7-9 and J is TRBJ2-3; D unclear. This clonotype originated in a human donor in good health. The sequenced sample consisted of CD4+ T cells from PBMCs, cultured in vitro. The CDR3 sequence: CASSLVSDTQYF. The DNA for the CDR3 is TGTGCCAGCAGCTTAGTCTCAGATACGCAGTATTTT.